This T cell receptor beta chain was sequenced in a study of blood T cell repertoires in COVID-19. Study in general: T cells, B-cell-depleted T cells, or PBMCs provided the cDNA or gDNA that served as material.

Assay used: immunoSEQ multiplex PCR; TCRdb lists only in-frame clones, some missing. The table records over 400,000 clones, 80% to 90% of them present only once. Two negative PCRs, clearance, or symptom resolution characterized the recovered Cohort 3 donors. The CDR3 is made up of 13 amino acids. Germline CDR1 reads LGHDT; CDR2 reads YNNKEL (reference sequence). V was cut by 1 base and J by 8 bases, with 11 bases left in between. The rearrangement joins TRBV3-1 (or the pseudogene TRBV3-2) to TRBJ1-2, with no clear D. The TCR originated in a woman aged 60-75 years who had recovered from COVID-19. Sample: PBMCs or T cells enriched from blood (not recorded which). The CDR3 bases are TGTGCCAGCAGCCAAGGAATGTTGGGCGGCTACACCTTC. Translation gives CASSQGMLGGYTF.